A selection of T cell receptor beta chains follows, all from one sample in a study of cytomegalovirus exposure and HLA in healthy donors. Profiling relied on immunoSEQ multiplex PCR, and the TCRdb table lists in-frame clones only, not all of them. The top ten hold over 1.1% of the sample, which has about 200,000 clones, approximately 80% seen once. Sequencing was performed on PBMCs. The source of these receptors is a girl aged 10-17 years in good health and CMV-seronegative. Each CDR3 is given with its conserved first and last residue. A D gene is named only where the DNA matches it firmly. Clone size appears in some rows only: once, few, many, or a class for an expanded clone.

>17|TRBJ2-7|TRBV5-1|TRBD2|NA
TGCGCCAGCAGCTTGGGAGCGGGAGGTCCTCCATCCTACGAGCAGTACTTC
CASSLGAGGPPSYEQYF
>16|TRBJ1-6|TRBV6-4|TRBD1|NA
TGTACCAGCAGCGCCCTAGGGGGCGCTGGGAATTCACCCCTCCACTTT
CTSSALGGAGNSPLHF
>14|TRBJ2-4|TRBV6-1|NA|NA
TGTGCCAGCAAGGTTGGGGACATCAAAAACATTCAGTACTTC
CASKVGDIKNIQYF
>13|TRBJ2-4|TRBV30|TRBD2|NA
TGTGCCTGGAGTGAGGCGGGGGGCTGGATTCAGTACTTC
CAWSEAGGWIQYF
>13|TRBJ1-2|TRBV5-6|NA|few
TGTGCCAGCAGCTTGTCTTTGAACTATGGCTACACCTTC
CASSLSLNYGYTF
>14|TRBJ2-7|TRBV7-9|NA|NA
TGTGCCAGCAGCCGGAGGGAGTACTCCTACGAGCAGTACTTC
CASSRREYSYEQYF
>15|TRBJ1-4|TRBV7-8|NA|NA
TGTGCCAGCAGAAAAAGGGGGGGACCCAATGAAAAACTGTTTTTT
CASRKRGGPNEKLFF
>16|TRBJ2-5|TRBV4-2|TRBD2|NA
TGTGCCAGCAGCCAAGGGGAGGGAGGCGGGCAAAAGACCCAGTACTTC
CASSQGEGGGQKTQYF
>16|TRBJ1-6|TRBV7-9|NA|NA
TGTGCCAGCAGCTTAGAGCAGGCAAGACCCAGCTCACCCCTCCACTTT
CASSLEQARPSSPLHF
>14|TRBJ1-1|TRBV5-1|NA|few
TGCGCCAGCAGCTGGGGAGGCATGAACACTGAAGCTTTCTTT
CASSWGGMNTEAFF
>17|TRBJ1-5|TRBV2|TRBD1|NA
TGTGCCAGCAGTAGGGGCGGGACAGCCGCCCAAGGGAGCCCCCAGCATTTT
CASSRGGTAAQGSPQHF
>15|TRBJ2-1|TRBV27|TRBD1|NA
TGTGCCAGCAGTTTCCGGGGACAGGTGTTCAATGAGCAGTTCTTC
CASSFRGQVFNEQFF
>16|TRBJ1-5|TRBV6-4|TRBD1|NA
TGTGCCACCTCAGGACAGGGTGAATTGAGCAATCAGCCCCAGCATTTT
CATSGQGELSNQPQHF
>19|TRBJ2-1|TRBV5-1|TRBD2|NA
TGCGCCAGCAGCTCGGGACTAGCGGGAGTTGGGTCTAGGGGCAATGAGCAGTTCTTC
CASSSGLAGVGSRGNEQFF
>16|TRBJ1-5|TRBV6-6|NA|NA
TGTGCCAGCAGTTACTTTTCGGACGGGGAGAATCAGCCCCAGCATTTT
CASSYFSDGENQPQHF
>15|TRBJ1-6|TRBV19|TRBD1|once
TGTGCCAGTAGTATCCGGACAGGGTTGAATTCACCCCTCCACTTT
CASSIRTGLNSPLHF
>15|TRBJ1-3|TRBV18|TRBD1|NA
TGTGCCAGCTCCCCCGGGACAGGGTTTGGAAACACCATATATTTT
CASSPGTGFGNTIYF
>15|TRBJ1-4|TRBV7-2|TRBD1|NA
TGTGCCAGCAGCCCCCGACAGGGTACTAATGAAAAACTGTTTTTT
CASSPRQGTNEKLFF
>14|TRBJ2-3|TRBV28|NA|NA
TGTGCCAGCAGTTGGCGAAATAGGGGCGATACGCAGTATTTT
CASSWRNRGDTQYF